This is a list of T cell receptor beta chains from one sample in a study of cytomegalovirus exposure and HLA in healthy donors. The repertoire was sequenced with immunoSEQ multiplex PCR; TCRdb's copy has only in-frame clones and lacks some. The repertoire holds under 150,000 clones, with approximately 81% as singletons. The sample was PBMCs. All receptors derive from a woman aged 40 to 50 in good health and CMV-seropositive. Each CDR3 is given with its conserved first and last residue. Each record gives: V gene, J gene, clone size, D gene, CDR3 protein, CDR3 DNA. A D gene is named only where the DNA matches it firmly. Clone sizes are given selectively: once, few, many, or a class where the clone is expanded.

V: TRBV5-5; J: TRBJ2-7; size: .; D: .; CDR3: CASSLEGRVYEQYF; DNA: TGTGCCAGCAGCTTGGAAGGCAGGGTTTACGAGCAGTACTTC
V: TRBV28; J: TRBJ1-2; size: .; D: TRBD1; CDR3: CASRSGTGLYGYTF; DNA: TGTGCCAGCAGATCCGGGACAGGGCTTTACGGCTACACCTTC
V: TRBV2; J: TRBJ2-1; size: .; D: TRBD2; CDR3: CASSVGADRHRGGGNEQFF; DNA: TGTGCCAGCAGTGTAGGTGCCGACAGGCACCGGGGGGGCGGGAATGAGCAGTTCTTC
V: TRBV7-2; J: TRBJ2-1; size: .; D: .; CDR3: CASSFWAGDNEQFF; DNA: TGTGCCAGCAGCTTTTGGGCGGGTGACAATGAGCAGTTCTTC
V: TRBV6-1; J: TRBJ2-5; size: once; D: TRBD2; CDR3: CASSEGLAGGQETQYF; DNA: TGTGCCAGCAGTGAAGGACTAGCGGGAGGCCAAGAGACCCAGTACTTC
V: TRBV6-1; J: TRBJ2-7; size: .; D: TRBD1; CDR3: CASSDPRQGYFEQYF; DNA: TGTGCCAGCAGCGACCCCCGACAGGGGTACTTCGAGCAGTACTTC
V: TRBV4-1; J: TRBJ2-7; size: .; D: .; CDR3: CASSPLGQGTPEQYF; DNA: TGCGCCAGCAGCCCCCTCGGGCAGGGTACTCCCGAGCAGTACTTC
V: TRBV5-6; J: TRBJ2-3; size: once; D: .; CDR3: CASSLRLTDTQYF; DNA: TGTGCCAGCAGCTTGCGGTTGACAGATACGCAGTATTTT
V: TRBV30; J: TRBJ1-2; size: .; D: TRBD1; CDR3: CAWSVGTGYGYTF; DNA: TGTGCCTGGAGTGTAGGGACAGGGTATGGCTACACCTTC
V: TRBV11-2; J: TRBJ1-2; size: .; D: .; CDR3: CASSLTDNYGYTF; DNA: TGTGCCAGCAGCTTGACAGATAACTATGGCTACACCTTC
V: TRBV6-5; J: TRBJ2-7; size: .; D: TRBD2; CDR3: CASQGGTYEQYF; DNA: TGTGCCAGCCAGGGAGGGACTTACGAGCAGTACTTC
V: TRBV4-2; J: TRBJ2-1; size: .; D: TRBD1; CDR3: CASSHETGYGNEQFF; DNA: TGTGCCAGCAGCCACGAGACAGGGTATGGCAATGAGCAGTTCTTC
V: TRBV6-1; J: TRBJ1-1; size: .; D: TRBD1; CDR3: CASTRTGLGEAFF; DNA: TGTGCCAGCACTCGGACAGGGCTCGGTGAAGCTTTCTTT
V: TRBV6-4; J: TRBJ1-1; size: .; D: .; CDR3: CASSATVNTEAFF; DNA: TGTGCCAGCAGCGCTACAGTGAACACTGAAGCTTTCTTT
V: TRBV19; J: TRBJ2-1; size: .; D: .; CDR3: CASTPQGPNEQFF; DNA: TGTGCCAGTACCCCGCAGGGGCCCAATGAGCAGTTCTTC
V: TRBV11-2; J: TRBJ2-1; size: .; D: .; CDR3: CASSSVTSGPNEQFF; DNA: TGTGCCAGCAGCTCTGTCACGAGCGGACCCAATGAGCAGTTCTTC
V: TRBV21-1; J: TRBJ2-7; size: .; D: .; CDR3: CASSKTGQYF; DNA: TGTGCCAGCAGCAAAACAGGGCAGTACTTC
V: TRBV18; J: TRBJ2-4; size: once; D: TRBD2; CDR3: CASSPTSGRVENIQYF; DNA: TGTGCCAGCTCACCAACTAGCGGGAGGGTTGAAAACATTCAGTACTTC
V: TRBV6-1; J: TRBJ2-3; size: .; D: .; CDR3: CACDPGNTDTQYF; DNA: TGTGCCTGCGACCCAGGGAACACAGATACGCAGTATTTT
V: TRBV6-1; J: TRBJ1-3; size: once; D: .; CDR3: CASSFEGESGNTIYF; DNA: TGTGCCAGCAGTTTCGAGGGCGAATCTGGAAACACCATATATTTT
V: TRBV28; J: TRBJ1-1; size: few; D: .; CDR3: CASKEIRLYRPNTEAFF; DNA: TGTGCCAGCAAAGAGATCCGGTTGTACCGCCCGAACACTGAAGCTTTCTTT
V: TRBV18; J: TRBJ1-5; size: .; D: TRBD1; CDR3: CASSGTGVSNQPQHF; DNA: TGTGCCAGCTCAGGAACAGGGGTTAGCAATCAGCCCCAGCATTTT
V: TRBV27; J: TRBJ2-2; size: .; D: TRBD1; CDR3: CASSTNRGPGELFF; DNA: TGTGCCAGCAGTACAAACAGGGGCCCCGGGGAGCTGTTTTTT
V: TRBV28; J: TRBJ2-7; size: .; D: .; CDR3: CASSLSGVNYEQYF; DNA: TGTGCCAGCAGTTTATCGGGGGTAAACTACGAGCAGTACTTC
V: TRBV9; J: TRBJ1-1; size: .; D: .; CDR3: CASSAWQGPNTEAFF; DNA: TGTGCCAGCAGCGCCTGGCAGGGGCCGAACACTGAAGCTTTCTTT
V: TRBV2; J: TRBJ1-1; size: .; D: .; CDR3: CASSSQGYTEAFF; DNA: TGTGCCAGCAGTTCACAGGGCTACACTGAAGCTTTCTTT
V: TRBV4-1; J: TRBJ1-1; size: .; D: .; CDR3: CASSRGEVMNTEAFF; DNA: TGCGCCAGCAGCCGTGGGGAGGTCATGAACACTGAAGCTTTCTTT
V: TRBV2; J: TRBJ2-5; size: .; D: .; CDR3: CASILGTFEETQYF; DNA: TGTGCCAGCATCCTCGGGACTTTTGAGGAGACCCAGTACTTC
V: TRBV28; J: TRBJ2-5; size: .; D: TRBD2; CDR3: CASSPPGRRGGKETQYF; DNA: TGTGCCAGCAGTCCCCCAGGGCGTCGGGGGGGTAAAGAGACCCAGTACTTC
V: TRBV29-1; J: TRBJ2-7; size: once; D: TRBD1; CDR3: CSFARGTGRNEQYF; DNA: TGCAGCTTCGCTAGAGGGACAGGGAGGAACGAGCAGTACTTC
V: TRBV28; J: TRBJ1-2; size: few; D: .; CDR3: CASSTGTGCTF; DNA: TGTGCCAGCAGTACCGGGACTGGTTGCACCTTC
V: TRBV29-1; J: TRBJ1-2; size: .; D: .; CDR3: CSVESPRDSLNGYTF; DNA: TGCAGCGTTGAATCTCCCCGGGACTCCCTCAATGGCTACACCTTC
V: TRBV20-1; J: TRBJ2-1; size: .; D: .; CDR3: CSASVYEQFF; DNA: TGCAGTGCTAGTGTCTATGAGCAGTTCTTC
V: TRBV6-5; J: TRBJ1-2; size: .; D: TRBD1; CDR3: CASSYQTGGSYGYTF; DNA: TGTGCCAGCAGTTACCAGACAGGGGGAAGCTATGGCTACACCTTC
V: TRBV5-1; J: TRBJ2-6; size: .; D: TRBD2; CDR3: CASSLEGLANVLTF; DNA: TGCGCCAGCAGCTTAGAGGGACTAGCCAACGTCCTGACTTTC
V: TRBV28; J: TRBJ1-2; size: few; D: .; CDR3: CASSLSPTNYGYTF; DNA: TGTGCCAGCAGTTTATCCCCTACTAACTATGGCTACACCTTC
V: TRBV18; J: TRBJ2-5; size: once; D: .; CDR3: CASSPSGQYQETQYF; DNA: TGTGCCAGCTCACCCTCCGGACAGTACCAAGAGACCCAGTACTTC
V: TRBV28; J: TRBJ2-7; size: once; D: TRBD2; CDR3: CASKTGTSAYEQYF; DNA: TGTGCCAGCAAAACCGGGACTAGCGCGTACGAGCAGTACTTC
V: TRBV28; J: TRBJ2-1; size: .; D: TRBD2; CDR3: CASRVTSANEQFF; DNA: TGTGCCAGCAGAGTGACTAGCGCCAATGAGCAGTTCTTC
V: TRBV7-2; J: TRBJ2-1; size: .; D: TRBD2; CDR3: CASSSYGRNEQFF; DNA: TGTGCCAGCAGCTCCTACGGGAGGAATGAGCAGTTCTTC
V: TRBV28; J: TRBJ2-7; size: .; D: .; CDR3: CASSFAGFEQYF; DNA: TGTGCCAGCAGTTTCGCGGGGTTCGAGCAGTACTTC
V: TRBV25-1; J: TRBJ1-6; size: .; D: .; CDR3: CASSESTGYSPLHF; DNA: TGTGCCAGCAGTGAATCGACTGGGTATTCACCCCTCCACTTT
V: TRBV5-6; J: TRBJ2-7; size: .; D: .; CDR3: CASSRFYEQYF; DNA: TGTGCCAGCAGCCGGTTCTACGAGCAGTACTTC
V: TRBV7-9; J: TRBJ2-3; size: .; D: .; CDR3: CASSSGLASTDTQYF; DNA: TGTGCCAGCAGCTCAGGACTCGCTAGCACAGATACGCAGTATTTT
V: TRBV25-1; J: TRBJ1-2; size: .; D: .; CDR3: CASSGPSRDYYGYTF; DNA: TGTGCCAGCAGTGGCCCCTCCCGGGACTACTATGGCTACACCTTC